The following is a T cell receptor beta chain sequence with its context. This record comes from a study of blood T cell repertoires in COVID-19. Study in general: In each case, the material was cDNA or gDNA derived from T cells, B-cell-depleted T cells, or PBMCs.

CDR3 length: 15 amino acids. Per germline, CDR1 MNHEY and CDR2 SMNVEV (reference sequence). With 5 bases removed from V and 0 bases from J, the gap between germline ends came to 8 bases. Original data processing: How many nucleated cells were present was estimated from reference gene primer amplification. Profiled with immunoSEQ multiplex PCR; TCRdb holds only in-frame clones, not every one. Clone size and the V and J calls come from that table; the DNA yielded D and trimming. Here the sample spans roughly 23,000 clones, approximately 91% being singletons. The chain is built from TRBV27 and TRBJ2-6; a weak D match, TRBD1 (5 bases). The sequence came from a man between 65 and 85 years old with COVID-19, enrolled during active disease. Sequences were obtained from peripheral blood. CDR3 residues: CASSLDSSGANVLTF. In nucleotides, the CDR3 is TGTGCCAGCAGTCTCGACAGCTCTGGGGCCAACGTCCTGACTTTC.